The 8 T cell receptor beta chains reported below all come from one sample, sequenced in a study of T cells in Graves' hyperthyroidism and ophthalmopathy. Amplification yielded TCR beta CDR3 regions, with RNA transcripts as the source. HTBI primers were the set used in a first-round RT-PCR of the TCR CDR3. TCRdb independently ran MiXCR on the multiplex PCR reads; one entry per CDR3 protein. The table shows around 600,000 distinct CDR3 sequences, with around 16% occurring only once. What was sequenced was blood. These receptors originate from a woman younger than 45 with Graves' hyperthyroidism.

This clonotype turned up a few times. The chain employs TRBV5-1 and TRBJ2-1, with TRBD1 matching 9 bases. The CDR3 covers 14 residues. V was clipped by 6 bases and J by 2 bases; unmatched bases: 3. Germline loops: CDR1 SGHRS, CDR2 YFSETQ. The CDR3 reads CASKTGGPYNEQFF. The DNA of the CDR3 is TGCGCCAGCAAGACAGGGGGTCCCTACAATGAGCAGTTCTTC.

J is TRBJ1-3 and V is TRBV27, with D uncertain. Trimming pared 5 bases from V and 3 bases from J, leaving 8 bases between. The CDR3 is made up of 13 amino acids. The germline CDR1 and CDR2 sequences are MNHEY and SMNVEV (reference sequence). The CDR3 DNA is TGTGCCAGCAGTCCGGACGGTGGAAACACCATATATTTT. This codes for CASSPDGGNTIYF.

This clonotype has a single count. This sequence joins TRBV20-1 and TRBJ2-1, with TRBD2 identical over 16 bases. CDR3 length: 17 residues. J was trimmed by 7 bases and V by 5 bases; bases with no gene match: 11. The germline gives CDR1 DFQATT, CDR2 SNEGSKA (reference sequence). The DNA of the CDR3 is TGCAGTGCTCCACCCGGGACTAGCGGGAGGGCCGATAATGAGCAGTTCTTC. Translation: CSAPPGTSGRADNEQFF.

This clonotype was detected ten times or more. The rearrangement links TRBV10-3 to TRBJ2-7, with 9 positions matching TRBD1. The CDR3 consists of 16 residues. J gave up 5 bases and V 10 bases, and 18 bases lay outside the gene matches. CDR1 and CDR2 (germline): ENHRY, SYGVKD. The CDR3 DNA sequence: TGTGCCAGCCCTGGTAGGGGACAGGGTATCTTCCACGAGCAGTACTTC. Protein product: CASPGRGQGIFHEQYF.

This clonotype was seen repeatedly, ten times or more. The chain has TRBV6-1 and TRBJ1-5; the match to TRBD1 covers 8 bases. This CDR3 is built from 13 residues. Germline assignment: CDR1 MNHNS and CDR2 SASEGT. The ends lost 8 bases at V and 9 bases at J; junction bases unmatched: 9. The CDR3, as DNA: TGTGCCAGCGTGGGACAGGCGGAATTGCCCCAGCATTTT. Residues: CASVGQAELPQHF.

The chain combines TRBV29-1 with TRBJ2-1; no reliable D call. Trimming shortened V by 4 bases and J by 0 bases, and 7 bases separated the two germline ends. The CDR3 consists of 13 residues. Germline V gives CDR1 SQVTM, CDR2 ANQGSEA. The CDR3: CSVAGGSYNEQFF. The CDR3 DNA sequence: TGCAGCGTTGCCGGCGGCTCCTACAATGAGCAGTTCTTC.

The DNA for the CDR3 is TGCAGTGCTAGAGATATGGCTAGCGGTTGGGGCGAGCAGTACTTC. It codes for CSARDMASGWGEQYF. The chain joins TRBV20-1 to TRBJ2-7, with 7 nucleotides matching TRBD2. V gave up 0 bases and J gave up 6 bases; unmatched junction bases: 11. Germline V gives CDR1 DFQATT, CDR2 SNEGSKA (reference sequence). The CDR3 has 15 residues.

This clonotype showed up many times. The chain has TRBV30 and TRBJ1-1; D not certain. The CDR3 contains 12 residues. Germline V gene data show CDR1 as GTSNPN and CDR2 as SVGIG (reference sequence). V was pared by 2 bases and J by 2 bases, with 6 bases between. The CDR3: CAWSFYNTEAFF. For the CDR3, the DNA is TGTGCCTGGAGTTTTTACAACACTGAAGCTTTCTTT.